Following are 32 T cell receptor beta chains from one sample sequenced in a study of blood T cell repertoires in COVID-19. Clones were read by immunoSEQ multiplex PCR, and TCRdb kept only the in-frame ones, dropping some. The sample has 390,000 or so clones; over 80% are singletons. Sequences were obtained from PBMCs or T cells enriched from blood (not recorded which). These receptors were taken from a woman aged 45-60 years who had recovered from COVID-19.

V usage is TRBV6-2 or TRBV6-3 and J usage is TRBJ2-2; D ambiguous. CDR3 length: 13 amino acids. The V end lost 4 bases, the J end lost 7 bases, and 10 bases lay between the germline ends. Germline CDR1 reads MNHEY; CDR2 reads SVGEGT. The CDR3 spells CASSLAPNGELFF. The CDR3 DNA is TGTGCCAGCAGTTTGGCACCAAACGGGGAGCTGTTTTTT.

The chain uses TRBV6-2 or TRBV6-3 and TRBJ2-7; 15 bases align to TRBD2. Germline values: CDR1 MNHEY, CDR2 SVGEGT. Germline trimming cut 2 bases from V and 3 bases from J; bases unmatched to any gene: 17. CDR3 length: 21 amino acids. CDR3 amino acids: CASSYGTTPGLAGGKLYEQYF. CDR3 nucleotides: TGTGCCAGCAGTTACGGAACGACCCCGGGACTAGCGGGAGGAAAGCTCTACGAGCAGTACTTC.

The chain links TRBV6-1 to TRBJ1-6; 10 bases map to TRBD1. Germline V gene lookup returns CDR1 MNHNS and CDR2 SASEGT. With 3 bases clipped from V and 7 bases from J, the junction kept 0 bases outside the gene matches. The length of the CDR3 is 14 residues. CDR3 DNA sequence: TGTGCCAGCAGTGAGGACAGGGGGAATTCACCCCTCCACTTT. It is translated as CASSEDRGNSPLHF.

This clone was counted a few times. V usage is TRBV9 and J usage is TRBJ1-1, with 8 bases lining up with TRBD1. The CDR3 totals 15 residues. V trimming: 3 bases; J trimming: 0 bases; junction bases outside the gene matches: 4. Germline values: CDR1 SGDLS, CDR2 YYNGEE. The CDR3 nucleotides are TGTGCCAGCAGCGGACCGACAGGGGTGAACACTGAAGCTTTCTTT. The encoded protein is CASSGPTGVNTEAFF.

The DNA of the CDR3 is TGTGCCAGCAGCCCCTGGAGGGATGGGGATCAGCCCCAGCATTTT. It specifies CASSPWRDGDQPQHF. V gene TRBV7-2 combines with J gene TRBJ1-5; D remains ambiguous. CDR1 is SGHTA, CDR2 FQGNSA, per germline. Trimming cost V 5 bases and J 5 bases, with 16 bases left between them. This CDR3 contains 15 residues.

This clone was picked up a small number of times. The chain carries TRBV4-1 and TRBJ1-1; D might be TRBD1 (6 bases). Trimming removed 2 bases from V and 0 bases from J, with 13 bases in between. The CDR3 spans 16 residues. Germline V CDR1 and CDR2: MGHRA, YSYEKL. The CDR3 loop is CASSQTGTTLNTEAFF. The CDR3 coding sequence is TGCGCCAGCAGCCAAACCGGGACAACCTTGAACACTGAAGCTTTCTTT.

CDR3 DNA: TGTGCCAGCAGCGGAATGGTGGGCAGGGTGTACAATGAGCAGTTCTTC. Amino acid sequence: CASSGMVGRVYNEQFF. V gene TRBV5-5 combines with J gene TRBJ2-1, with D perhaps matching TRBD1 (5 bases). The CDR3 covers 16 residues. In germline, CDR1 is SGHKS, CDR2 YYEKEE (reference sequence). The ends were cut back, 4 bases at V and 4 bases at J, with 18 bases in the middle.

The chain links TRBV19 to TRBJ1-5; maybe TRBD1 (6 bases). Germline CDR1 LNHDA, CDR2 SQIVND (reference sequence). The CDR3 is 14 amino acids. Trimming shortened V by 3 bases and J by 7 bases, and 13 bases separated the two germline ends. The CDR3 reads CASSIFGQLQPQHF. CDR3 coding DNA: TGTGCCAGTAGTATTTTTGGACAGCTACAGCCCCAGCATTTT. Supplemented by reference TRBV19 and TRBJ1-5, the full variable domain reads DGGITQSPKYLFRKEGQNVTLSCEQNLNHDAMYWYRQDPGQGLRLIYYSQIVNDFQKGDIAEGYSVSREKKESFPLTVTSAQKNPTAFYLCASSIFGQLQPQHFGDGTRLSIL.

This chain's CDR3 is CASSALGGRGTEAFF. As DNA, the CDR3 is TGTGCCAGCAGTGCCCTGGGAGGCCGGGGCACTGAAGCTTTCTTT. This chain uses TRBV25-1 with TRBJ1-1; D remains unclear. Germline CDR1 reads MGHDK; CDR2 reads SYGVNS. V lost 4 bases, J lost 4 bases, and 16 bases lay in between. This CDR3 contains 15 residues.

The chain combines TRBV27 with TRBJ1-2; 8 positions agree with TRBD1. Trimming at V came to 2 bases and at J to 4 bases, leaving 9 bases not matched to a gene. Looked up from germline, CDR1 is MNHEY and CDR2 is SMNVEV (reference sequence). The CDR3 contains 16 residues. Here the CDR3 reads CASSLRYPGGSYGYTF. The CDR3 DNA reads TGTGCCAGCAGTTTACGGTACCCAGGGGGCTCCTATGGCTACACCTTC.

The chain combines TRBV4-3 with TRBJ1-2; D gene uncertain. The CDR3 loop spans 13 amino acids. V gave up 0 bases and J gave up 4 bases, with 6 bases separating them. The germline V gene has CDR1 LGHNA and CDR2 YSLEER. CDR3 nucleotide sequence: TGCGCCAGCAGCCAAGATTCAGGCTATGGCTACACCTTC. Translated: CASSQDSGYGYTF.

CDR3 nucleotide sequence: TGCAGTGCTGGTGGACAGCGGAACACTGAAGCTTTCTTT. This gives the protein CSAGGQRNTEAFF. The chain couples TRBV20-1 to TRBJ1-1; D may be TRBD1 (6 bases). The germline gives CDR1 DFQATT, CDR2 SNEGSKA (reference sequence). This CDR3 comprises 13 residues. The ends were cut back, 5 bases at V and 1 base at J, with 11 bases in the middle.

The V gene is TRBV7-9, the J gene TRBJ2-3; TRBD2 aligns across 7 bases. V shed 2 bases and J 1 base; nucleotides not matched to a gene: 12. The V gene's germline CDR1 is SEHNR and CDR2 FQNEAQ (reference sequence). CDR3 length: 18 amino acids. In nucleotides, the CDR3 is TGTGCCAGCAGCTTAATCAGCTGGGGGGGAGTTCGCACAGATACGCAGTATTTT. Translation: CASSLISWGGVRTDTQYF.

For the CDR3, the DNA is TGTGCCAGCAGCCAAGTTGAACAGGGGGCTTCCCCTTTTCGCAATCAGCCCCAGCATTTT. Translation: CASSQVEQGASPFRNQPQHF. The V call is TRBV3-1 (or the pseudogene TRBV3-2), the J call TRBJ1-5; TRBD1 matches 9 bases. J gave up 2 bases and V 1 base, and 15 bases lay outside the gene matches. The germline gives CDR1 LGHDT, CDR2 YNNKEL (reference sequence). This CDR3 is built from 20 residues.

The chain combines TRBV7-9 with TRBJ2-2; D is uncertain. CDR1 SEHNR and CDR2 FQNEAQ come from the germline V gene (reference sequence). The V end lost 5 bases, the J end lost 0 bases, and 13 bases lay between the germline ends. The CDR3 totals 16 residues. The CDR3 is CASSHKSNANTGELFF. The CDR3 region has the DNA TGTGCCAGCAGCCACAAATCCAACGCGAACACCGGGGAGCTGTTTTTT.

This CDR3 reads CASSPILEYYGYTF. CDR3 DNA: TGTGCCAGCTCACCCATCCTAGAATACTATGGCTACACCTTC. The chain has TRBV18 and TRBJ1-2; D gene ambiguous. Germline loops: CDR1 KGHSH, CDR2 LQKENI. V lost 3 bases and J lost 3, with 11 bases in between. The length of the CDR3 is 14 residues.

The chain has TRBV4-2 and TRBJ1-2, with 8 bases that match TRBD1. CDR1 and CDR2 (germline): LGHNA, YNFKEQ. This CDR3 contains 15 residues. V trimming: 4 bases; J trimming: 1 base; junction bases outside the gene matches: 5. For the CDR3, the DNA is TGTGCCAGCAGCCTCGGGACAGGCCTTAACTATGGCTACACCTTC. Its protein product is CASSLGTGLNYGYTF.

The V gene is TRBV19, the J gene TRBJ2-1; the D gene is possibly TRBD1 (7 bases). The CDR3 runs 15 residues. Trimming shortened V by 3 bases and J by 5 bases, and 14 bases separated the two germline ends. From germline, CDR1 is LNHDA and CDR2 SQIVND (reference sequence). CDR3 coding DNA: TGTGCCAGTAGTATCGGCGGGACAGCAAACAATGAGCAGTTCTTC. Encoded protein: CASSIGGTANNEQFF.

The V and J genes are TRBV6-2 or TRBV6-3 and TRBJ1-5; D may be TRBD1 (5 bases). Germline values: CDR1 MNHEY, CDR2 SVGEGT. The length of the CDR3 is 15 residues. With 0 bases removed from V and 7 bases from J, the gap between germline ends came to 13 bases. CDR3 nucleotides: TGTGCCAGCAGTTACTCCCCTGACAGATTGCAGCCCCAGCATTTT. Its protein product is CASSYSPDRLQPQHF.

This clone was seen a few times. Here the CDR3 reads CASSQTGGVYNEQFF. CDR3 coding DNA: TGTGCCAGCAGTCAGACAGGCGGCGTCTACAATGAGCAGTTCTTC. This chain connects TRBV6-5 to TRBJ2-1; D is perhaps TRBD1 (6 bases). The CDR3 has 15 residues. Per germline, CDR1 MNHEY and CDR2 SVGAGI. V was trimmed by 5 bases and J by 3 bases, leaving 14 bases between them.

The genes are TRBV20-1 and TRBJ1-5; tentatively, D is TRBD1 (6 bases). V was trimmed by 3 bases and J by 0 bases, leaving 15 bases between them. The germline V gene has CDR1 DFQATT and CDR2 SNEGSKA (reference sequence). The CDR3 has 16 amino acids. CDR3 bases: TGCAGTGCTAGTATTGAGGGACATTATAGCAATCAGCCCCAGCATTTT. Translated: CSASIEGHYSNQPQHF.

The J gene is TRBJ1-6, the V gene TRBV27, with TRBD1 identical over 8 bases. V trimming: 6 bases; J trimming: 7 bases; junction bases outside the gene matches: 8. The CDR3 has 15 residues. Germline V lookup: CDR1 MNHEY, CDR2 SMNVEV (reference sequence). Here the CDR3 DNA reads TGTGCCAGCAGAGGTGGTACAGGGGGGAATTCACCCCTCCACTTT. Translating it yields CASRGGTGGNSPLHF.

J is TRBJ1-2 and V is TRBV7-2; TRBD1 aligns across 7 bases. Unmatched junction bases numbered 14, after V lost 3 bases and J lost 4 bases. This CDR3 has 17 amino acids. CDR1 SGHTA and CDR2 FQGNSA come from the germline V gene. The CDR3, as DNA: TGTGCCAGCAGCTTCCAAAGACAGGGATTTTTAGGCTATGGCTACACCTTC. Protein sequence: CASSFQRQGFLGYGYTF.

This chain uses TRBV15 with TRBJ1-5; tentatively, D is TRBD1 (6 bases). This CDR3 is built from 16 residues. V was trimmed by 0 bases and J by 1 base, leaving 10 bases between them. Looked up from germline, CDR1 is LNHNV and CDR2 is YYDKDF (reference sequence). CDR3 protein: CATSRDPGQSNQPQHF. The CDR3 DNA is TGTGCCACCAGCAGAGATCCTGGACAGAGCAATCAGCCCCAGCATTTT.

The V and J genes are TRBV18 and TRBJ1-1; TRBD1 might be the D (6 bases). This CDR3 contains 15 residues. V was clipped by 3 bases and J by 8 bases, with 19 bases between them. CDR1 is KGHSH, CDR2 LQKENI, per germline. The CDR3 nucleotides are TGTGCCAGCTCACCGCAACAGGGAGGGGGTCTGGAAGCTTTCTTT. This translates into CASSPQQGGGLEAFF.

This clone came up a few times. V and J are TRBV6-9 and TRBJ1-5; the match to TRBD1 covers 7 bases. The CDR3 length is 16 residues. J gave up 3 bases and V 6 bases, and 11 bases lay outside the gene matches. From germline, CDR1 is MNHGY and CDR2 SVAAGI. The CDR3 protein is CASSSSEGAFNQPQHF. The CDR3 bases are TGTGCCAGCAGCTCCTCGGAGGGGGCCTTCAATCAGCCCCAGCATTTT.

V is TRBV4-3 and J is TRBJ2-3; weak D call: TRBD1 (6 bases). Germline-derived CDR1 and CDR2 are LGHNA and YSLEER. This CDR3 spans 15 amino acids. V dropped 4 bases and J dropped 1 base, with 12 bases sitting between them. CDR3 in amino acids: CASSLDRLGTDTQYF. CDR3 nucleotide sequence: TGCGCCAGCAGCCTGGACAGACTTGGCACAGATACGCAGTATTTT.

The rearrangement links TRBV11-2 to TRBJ2-1, with D maybe TRBD1 (6 bases). This CDR3 is built from 16 residues. Germline V lookup: CDR1 SGHAT, CDR2 FQNNGV. V lost 5 bases and J 3 bases, leaving 17 bases between the germline ends. CDR3 amino acids: CASSPRDNDYYNEQFF. The CDR3 bases are TGTGCCAGCAGCCCCCGGGACAACGATTACTACAATGAGCAGTTCTTC.

This chain joins TRBV6-6 and TRBJ1-4; 7 bases match TRBD1. The CDR3 runs to 17 residues. Germline CDR1 is MNHNY and CDR2 is SVGAGI (reference sequence). V lost 5 bases, J lost 0 bases, and 9 bases stayed unmatched. The CDR3 nucleotides are TGTGCCAGCAGTCCCAACAGGGGCGAAGCAACTAATGAAAAACTGTTTTTT. As protein: CASSPNRGEATNEKLFF.

Details on this clone: The germline gene is not matched at one end of the junction; a read error may be the cause. The rearrangement joins TRBV7-3 to TRBJ2-1; no clear D gene. The CDR3 is made up of 15 amino acids. Germline V gene data show CDR1 as SGHTA and CDR2 as FQGTGA. The CDR3 coding sequence is TGTGCCAGCAGCCGCCCCGGAGCTACCTATAATGAGCAGTTCTTC. It translates to CASSRPGATYNEQFF.

This chain links TRBV3-1 (or the pseudogene TRBV3-2) with TRBJ1-1; D not certain. The germline V gene has CDR1 LGHDT and CDR2 YNNKEL (reference sequence). V was pared by 10 bases and J by 0 bases, with 9 bases between. The CDR3 has 12 residues. The CDR3 loop is CATSGVNTEAFF. The CDR3 DNA reads as TGTGCCACCTCCGGGGTGAACACTGAAGCTTTCTTT.

V and J are TRBV30 and TRBJ1-6, with a tentative D call TRBD1 (5 bases). Trimming removed 0 bases at V and 0 bases at J, with 15 bases between. This CDR3 has 18 residues. Germline V gene lookup returns CDR1 GTSNPN and CDR2 SVGIG (reference sequence). CDR3 coding DNA: TGTGCCTGGAGTGTACGGGCGGGGGTAGGCTCCTATAATTCACCCCTCCACTTT. Protein product: CAWSVRAGVGSYNSPLHF. Variable domain in full (rest from reference TRBV30 and TRBJ1-6): SQTIHQWPATLVQPVGSPLSLECTVEGTSNPNLYWYRQAAGRGLQLLFYSVGIGQISSEVPQNLSASRPQDRQFILSSKKLLLSDSGFYLCAWSVRAGVGSYNSPLHFGNGTRLTVT.